These 8 T cell receptor beta chains came from one sample sequenced in a study of blood T cell repertoires in COVID-19. Generated by immunoSEQ multiplex PCR, the TCRdb table keeps only in-frame clones and is missing some. The profile shows 110,000 to 150,000 clones, approximately 80% of them singletons. Sequenced material: peripheral blood. Receptor source: a woman aged 50 to 60 with acute or convalescent COVID-19.

The chain combines TRBV19 with TRBJ2-1; TRBD2 matches at 8 bases. CDR1 and CDR2 from the germline V gene are LNHDA and SQIVND (reference sequence). J was trimmed by 8 bases and V by 6 bases; bases with no gene match: 12. The CDR3 consists of 15 residues. The CDR3 nucleotides read TGTGCCAGTAGAACAACCGGGACTAGTTACGATGAGCAGTTCTTC. Its translation is CASRTTGTSYDEQFF.

The genes are TRBV3-1 (or the pseudogene TRBV3-2) and TRBJ1-2; 7 bases map to TRBD1. The V and J ends lost 2 bases and 8 bases, in that order; junction bases with no gene match: 5. The CDR3 consists of 13 residues. CDR1 is LGHDT and CDR2 is YNNKEL in the germline V gene (reference sequence). The CDR3 here is CASSQTGVDGYTF. DNA for the CDR3: TGTGCCAGCAGCCAAACAGGGGTCGACGGCTACACCTTC.

The chain uses TRBV3-1 (or the pseudogene TRBV3-2) and TRBJ1-5, with a weak D call TRBD1 (5 bases). The germline CDR1 and CDR2 sequences are LGHDT and YNNKEL (reference sequence). This CDR3 spans 16 amino acids. The ends were cut back, 1 base at V and 0 bases at J, with 10 bases in the middle. The CDR3 sequence: CASSQGSGGSNQPQHF. CDR3 sequence (DNA): TGTGCCAGCAGCCAAGGGAGCGGGGGTAGCAATCAGCCCCAGCATTTT.

Comment on this clone: A much larger clone lies one base from this, so it may be a read error. The chain has TRBV7-8 and TRBJ2-7, with 10 bases fitting TRBD1. The V and J ends lost 4 bases and 2 bases, in that order; junction bases with no gene match: 2. The germline gives CDR1 SGHVS, CDR2 FQNEAQ. The CDR3 covers 14 residues. This chain's CDR3 is CASSSGTGAYEQYF. DNA for the CDR3: TGTGCCAGCAGCTCCGGGACAGGGGCCTACGAGCAGTACTTC.

The chain employs TRBV6-5 and TRBJ2-7; the D gene is possibly TRBD2 (5 bases). The V and J ends lost 7 bases and 2 bases respectively, with 15 bases between them. This CDR3 is built from 14 residues. CDR1 and CDR2 from the germline V gene are MNHEY and SVGAGI. The CDR3: CASTAGRVAYEQYF. DNA of the CDR3: TGTGCCAGCACCGCCGGGCGGGTGGCCTACGAGCAGTACTTC.

For this clone: One base away lies a much larger clone, so this may be a sequencing read error. This same CDR3 is encoded by further DNA sequences in the sample. The chain uses TRBV2 and TRBJ2-7; TRBD1 might be the D (6 bases). V was clipped by 7 bases and J by 3 bases, with 7 bases between them. Germline-derived CDR1 and CDR2 are SNHLY and FYNNEI. The CDR3 has 11 amino acids. The CDR3 bases are TGTGCCAGCACGGACAGCTACGAGCAGTACTTC. Translation gives CASTDSYEQYF.

There are a few counts of this clone. The rearrangement links TRBV7-2 to TRBJ1-2; 7 bases match TRBD1. The CDR3 contains 14 residues. Germline V gene data show CDR1 as SGHTA and CDR2 as FQGNSA. Unmatched junction bases numbered 4, after V lost 4 bases and J lost 2 bases. The CDR3 DNA reads as TGTGCCAGCAGCTACAGGGGTGACAACTATGGCTACACCTTC. This codes for CASSYRGDNYGYTF.

This clone was counted only a few times. The chain combines TRBV7-6 with TRBJ2-7; tentatively, D is TRBD2 (6 bases). Germline CDR1 SGHVS, CDR2 FNYEAQ. Deletions cut 1 base from V and 7 bases from J, with 11 bases between. This CDR3 contains 13 residues. The CDR3 sequence is CASSLGGGAEQYF. In nucleotides, the CDR3 is TGTGCCAGCAGCTTAGGTGGCGGGGCAGAGCAGTACTTC.